The 4 T cell receptor beta chains below all came from one sample that was sequenced in a study of PD-L1 blockade in urothelial cancer. Assay used: immunoSEQ multiplex PCR; TCRdb lists only in-frame clones, some missing. The sample contains 70,000 to 75,000 clones, 84% of which appear only once. This sample comprised PBMCs, obtained around atezolizumab (anti-PD-L1) treatment. These TCRs come from a man between 65 and 79 years old with urothelial cancer.

The chain employs TRBV4-2 and TRBJ2-3; 13 positions match TRBD2. From germline, CDR1 is LGHNA and CDR2 YNFKEQ. CDR3 size: 15 residues. Trimming took 2 bases from V and 7 from J; bases not matched to a gene: 3. The chain's CDR3 is CASSQSGTSGNTQYF. The CDR3 DNA follows: TGTGCCAGCAGCCAATCGGGGACTAGCGGGAATACGCAGTATTTT.

The chain carries TRBV19 and TRBJ2-7, with D hard to call. V lost 4 bases to trimming and J lost 4 bases, with 14 bases between them. Germline V CDR1 and CDR2: LNHDA, SQIVND (reference sequence). The CDR3 sequence is 14 residues long. CDR3 sequence (DNA): TGTGCCAGTAGTACCTCCTATCCCCCTTACGAGCAGTACTTC. It translates to CASSTSYPPYEQYF.

This chain connects TRBV6-1 to TRBJ1-5; D unresolved. The CDR3 runs 12 residues. Germline CDR1 and CDR2: MNHNS and SASEGT. The V end was cut by 6 bases, the J end by 9 bases, with 12 bases between. The CDR3 DNA reads TGTGCCAGCAGACACGATTGGAGGCCCCAGCATTTT. Its translation is CASRHDWRPQHF.

The V and J genes are TRBV6-6 and TRBJ1-5; no clear D. Germline CDR1 reads MNHNY; CDR2 reads SVGAGI (reference sequence). This CDR3 is 13 amino acids long. With 5 bases removed from V and 3 bases from J, the gap between germline ends came to 8 bases. CDR3 sequence reads: CASSRAVNQPQHF. CDR3 nucleotide sequence: TGTGCCAGCAGTCGAGCGGTCAATCAGCCCCAGCATTTT.